This T cell receptor beta chain emerged from a study of T cell changes during pregnancy in multiple sclerosis. CDR3 length: 14 amino acids. The germline gives CDR1 SGHRS, CDR2 YFSETQ. V lost 4 bases and J 8 bases, leaving 16 bases between the germline ends. This clone was found a few times. The data were produced by immunoSEQ multiplex PCR, yet TCRdb's version contains in-frame clones alone and is incomplete. Here the sample spans tens of thousands of clones, around 90% being singletons. Source: peripheral blood, taken in the first trimester of pregnancy. This chain uses TRBV5-1 with TRBJ1-3; D call uncertain. The source of this sequence is a female donor with multiple sclerosis, enrolled in a pregnancy study. The CDR3 sequence: CASSPGNSVDTIYF. The CDR3 DNA sequence: TGCGCCAGCAGCCCGGGGAACAGCGTGGACACCATATATTTT.